These T cell receptor beta chains were read from a single sample in a study of OX40 agonist ivuxolimab in advanced cancers. Using immunoSEQ multiplex PCR, the repertoire was profiled, and TCRdb retains in-frame clones only, with some absent. The sample carries some 74,000 clones, 80% to 95% recorded once. The sample in question was CD4+ or CD8+ T cells sorted from blood, obtained in a trial of the OX40 agonist ivuxolimab. The receptor set was obtained from an adult with an advanced solid tumor such as melanoma, head and neck, liver or kidney cancer. Each CDR3 is given with its conserved first and last residue. The D gene is left open where the match is weak. Clone size is stated in some rows and not others, as once, few, many or a class when expanded.

D gene | J gene | clone size | V gene | CDR3 protein | CDR3 DNA
. | TRBJ2-7 | . | TRBV5-4 | CASSPGLSYEQYF | TGTGCCAGCAGCCCGGGTCTCTCCTACGAGCAGTACTTC
TRBD1 | TRBJ1-1 | . | TRBV5-4 | CASSFVQGAAGREAFF | TGTGCCAGCAGCTTTGTCCAGGGGGCGGCGGGTCGGGAAGCTTTCTTT
. | TRBJ2-7 | . | TRBV5-5 | CASGVRGQIYEGQYF | TGTGCCAGCGGGGTGCGGGGACAGATATACGAGGGGCAGTACTTC
. | TRBJ1-1 | . | TRBV6-5 | CASSYPDSSSEAFF | TGTGCCAGCAGTTACCCGGACAGTAGCTCTGAAGCTTTCTTT
TRBD1 | TRBJ2-1 | . | TRBV4-1 | CASSQWGTGLGEQFF | TGCGCCAGCAGCCAATGGGGGACAGGGCTGGGTGAGCAGTTCTTC
. | TRBJ1-6 | few | TRBV11-3 | CASSIQGSSYNSPLHF | TGTGCCAGCAGCATACAGGGAAGCTCCTATAATTCACCCCTCCACTTT
. | TRBJ1-1 | . | TRBV9 | CASSVALNTEAFF | TGTGCCAGCAGCGTAGCATTGAACACTGAAGCTTTCTTT
. | TRBJ1-4 | . | TRBV7-2 | CASSLQGTDEKLFF | TGTGCCAGCAGCCTACAGGGAACGGACGAAAAACTGTTTTTT
TRBD1 | TRBJ2-2 | . | TRBV7-7 | CASSSDRGRGGELFF | TGTGCTAGCAGCTCCGACAGGGGGCGCGGCGGGGAGCTGTTTTTT
. | TRBJ1-4 | . | TRBV6-1 | CASSGSGEKLFF | TGTGCCAGCAGTGGCTCGGGTGAAAAACTGTTTTTT
. | TRBJ2-7 | once | TRBV29-1 | CSVELGGYEQYF | TGCAGCGTTGAGCTAGGGGGGTACGAGCAGTACTTC
TRBD1 | TRBJ2-7 | . | TRBV27 | CASRDTGATYEQYF | TGTGCCAGCAGAGATACAGGGGCCACCTACGAGCAGTACTTC
TRBD1 | TRBJ1-6 | . | TRBV10-2 | CASSGGTGNSPLHF | TGCGCCAGCAGCGGCGGGACAGGCAATTCACCCCTCCACTTT
. | TRBJ1-4 | . | TRBV25-1 | CASSAYISSNEKLFF | TGTGCCAGCAGTGCCTACATTAGCTCTAATGAAAAACTGTTTTTT
. | TRBJ1-6 | . | TRBV9 | CASSVEGLVNSPLHF | TGTGCCAGCAGCGTAGAAGGGTTAGTTAATTCACCCCTCCACTTT
. | TRBJ1-2 | . | TRBV5-1 | CASSSKGTWDYGYTF | TGTGCCAGCAGCTCTAAGGGGACTTGGGACTATGGCTACACCTTC
. | TRBJ1-1 | . | TRBV5-1 | CASSLGTANTEAFF | TGCGCCAGCAGCTTGGGGACGGCGAACACTGAAGCTTTCTTT
. | TRBJ2-7 | . | TRBV30 | CAWSVLKGQYF | TGTGCCTGGAGTGTACTGAAGGGACAGTACTTC
. | TRBJ2-7 | few | TRBV30 | CAWSADGIGEQYF | TGTGCCTGGAGTGCGGACGGGATCGGTGAGCAGTACTTC
. | TRBJ1-2 | once | TRBV4-2 | CASSLNSQANYGYTF | TGTGCCAGCAGCCTGAATAGCCAGGCTAACTATGGCTACACCTTC
TRBD2 | TRBJ2-1 | . | TRBV5-4 | CASSLGGGAYNEQFF | TGTGCCAGCAGCTTGGGTGGGGGGGCCTACAATGAGCAGTTCTTC
. | TRBJ2-1 | . | TRBV11-2 | CASSLVGTNTYNEQFF | TGTGCCAGCAGCCTTGTTGGGACCAATACCTACAATGAGCAGTTCTTC
TRBD1 | TRBJ1-5 | . | TRBV19 | CASGTGISNQPQHF | TGTGCCAGTGGGACAGGGATTAGCAATCAGCCCCAGCATTTT
TRBD1 | TRBJ2-1 | . | TRBV6-1 | CASSDRDRGNNEQFF | TGTGCCAGCAGCGACCGGGACAGGGGAAACAATGAGCAGTTCTTC
. | TRBJ2-7 | . | TRBV11-2 | CASSTDPVMGEQYF | TGTGCCAGCAGCACGGACCCCGTGATGGGCGAGCAGTACTTC
TRBD1 | TRBJ1-2 | . | TRBV5-1 | CASSLGQGADGYTF | TGCGCCAGCAGCCTAGGACAGGGGGCGGATGGCTACACCTTC
TRBD1 | TRBJ2-2 | . | TRBV9 | CASSVVQGASGELFF | TGTGCCAGCAGCGTAGTACAGGGGGCGTCCGGGGAGCTGTTTTTT
. | TRBJ2-3 | . | TRBV27 | CASSTGATDTQYF | TGTGCCAGCAGTACGGGGGCAACAGATACGCAGTATTTT
. | TRBJ1-5 | . | TRBV6-5 | CASSYSPGSNQPQHF | TGTGCCAGCAGTTACTCTCCAGGGAGCAATCAGCCCCAGCATTTT
. | TRBJ2-7 | . | TRBV5-6 | CASSWDSYEQYF | TGTGCCAGCAGCTGGGACTCGTACGAGCAGTACTTC
. | TRBJ2-3 | . | TRBV5-5 | CASSRGERDTQYF | TGTGCCAGCAGTCGCGGAGAAAGGGATACGCAGTATTTT
. | TRBJ2-1 | . | TRBV20-1 | CSARAPGQFF | TGCAGTGCTAGAGCACCAGGGCAGTTCTTC
. | TRBJ1-1 | . | TRBV27 | CASSSGVNTEAFF | TGTGCCAGCAGTTCCGGGGTGAACACTGAAGCTTTCTTT
. | TRBJ1-4 | . | TRBV13 | CASSRATNEKLFF | TGTGCCAGCAGCCGAGCAACTAATGAAAAACTGTTTTTT
. | TRBJ2-1 | . | TRBV9 | CASSVAGRGTYNEQFF | TGTGCCAGCAGCGTAGCTGGCCGGGGGACCTACAATGAGCAGTTCTTC
. | TRBJ2-1 | . | TRBV7-3 | CASSSAGPGREQFF | TGTGCCAGCAGCTCAGCTGGGCCCGGTCGGGAGCAGTTCTTC
. | TRBJ2-4 | . | TRBV4-2 | CASSQPGPSSRENIQYF | TGTGCCAGCAGTCAACCCGGGCCTTCCTCGAGAGAGAACATTCAGTACTTC
. | TRBJ1-1 | . | TRBV7-9 | CASSLGPGMNTEAFF | TGTGCCAGCAGCTTAGGCCCGGGAATGAACACTGAAGCTTTCTTT
TRBD1 | TRBJ1-3 | . | TRBV6-5 | CASSYEGQSGNTIYF | TGTGCCAGCAGTTACGAGGGACAGTCTGGAAACACCATATATTTT
. | TRBJ2-7 | . | TRBV6-5 | CASSYRSVGEQYF | TGTGCCAGCAGTTACCGTTCCGTAGGTGAGCAGTACTTC
. | TRBJ2-1 | . | TRBV5-1 | CASSLGSSSYNEQFF | TGCGCCAGCAGCTTGGGCAGCAGCTCCTACAATGAGCAGTTCTTC
TRBD1 | TRBJ2-7 | . | TRBV7-9 | CASSPPGQPNEQYF | TGTGCCAGCAGCCCTCCGGGACAGCCAAACGAGCAGTACTTC
. | TRBJ2-1 | . | TRBV6-6 | CASSYLEGANEQFF | TGTGCCAGCAGTTATTTGGAGGGGGCCAATGAGCAGTTCTTC